These 23 T cell receptor beta chains originate from one sample sequenced in a study of identifying expanded T cells in peripheral blood. The table came from immunoSEQ multiplex PCR; TCRdb's copy has only in-frame clones and leaves some out. In the table there are some 100,000 clones, around 88% of which are singletons. Sequenced: blood. The origin of the receptors is a person aged 18-69 years in good health.

This chain uses TRBV19 with TRBJ1-5, with D uncertain. The ends were cut back, 6 bases at V and 3 bases at J, with 12 bases in the middle. Germline CDR1 reads LNHDA; CDR2 reads SQIVND (reference sequence). The CDR3 length is 14 residues. CDR3 coding DNA: TGTGCCAGTAGCCCCGGGCCTTTCAATCAGCCCCAGCATTTT. Its protein product is CASSPGPFNQPQHF.

The J gene is TRBJ2-3, the V gene TRBV6-1; 10 bases are a match to TRBD2. Germline V gene data show CDR1 as MNHNS and CDR2 as SASEGT. V was pared by 2 bases and J by 5 bases, with 7 bases of the junction left unmatched. CDR3 length: 16 amino acids. CDR3 sequence (DNA): TGTGCCAGCAGTGAATTAGCGGGGGGAGCCGGAGATACGCAGTATTTT. Its translation is CASSELAGGAGDTQYF.

V and J are TRBV6-4 and TRBJ2-2, with D unresolved. The CDR3 totals 12 residues. V was clipped by 4 bases and J by 3 bases, with 3 bases between them. Germline V CDR1 and CDR2: MRHNA, SNTAGT. CDR3 sequence: CASSGDTGELFF. CDR3 DNA: TGTGCCAGCAGTGGAGACACCGGGGAGCTGTTTTTT.

This clone was detected only once. The V and J genes are TRBV28 and TRBJ2-1; 8 bases are shared with TRBD2. The V gene end was trimmed by 2 bases and the J gene end by 7 bases; junction bases not matched to a gene: 7. Germline V gene sequence: CDR1 MDHEN, CDR2 SYDVKM. This CDR3 is built from 15 residues. The CDR3 spells CASSLMGLGINEQFF. The CDR3 nucleotides are TGTGCCAGCAGTTTAATGGGACTAGGGATAAATGAGCAGTTCTTC.

The chain is built from TRBV9 and TRBJ1-1; D gene unclear. This CDR3 has 13 amino acids. V was clipped by 0 bases and J by 11 bases, with 14 bases between them. In germline, CDR1 is SGDLS, CDR2 YYNGEE. CDR3 residues: CASSVGDRTVAFF. CDR3 in DNA: TGTGCCAGCAGCGTAGGAGACCGAACGGTGGCTTTCTTT.

In this sample, this clone turned up a few times. The CDR3 DNA follows: TGTGCCAGCAGTATAAGATCTATACCAAATGGCTACACCTTC. Its translation: CASSIRSIPNGYTF. V usage is TRBV6-1 and J usage is TRBJ1-2, with unresolved D. The CDR3 contains 14 residues. From germline, CDR1 is MNHNS and CDR2 SASEGT. V was cut by 5 bases and J by 6 bases, with 16 bases left in between.

Here the CDR3 DNA reads TGTGCCAGCAGCCACGGTTTGAACACTGAAGCTTTCTTT. Residues: CASSHGLNTEAFF. The chain couples TRBV14 to TRBJ1-1; D unresolved. V lost 3 bases to trimming and J lost 0 bases, with 5 bases between them. This CDR3 has 13 amino acids. Germline CDR1 SGHDN, CDR2 FVKESK. Based on the CDR3 plus reference TRBV14 and TRBJ1-1, the full variable domain is EAGVTQFPSHSVIEKGQTVTLRCDPISGHDNLYWYRRVMGKEIKFLLHFVKESKQDESGMPNNRFLAERTGGTYSTLKVQPAELEDSGVYFCASSHGLNTEAFFGQGTRLTVV.

V usage is TRBV5-1 and J usage is TRBJ1-2; 9 positions agree with TRBD1. The V segment lost 5 bases and the J segment 4 bases; nucleotides outside the gene matches: 6. Germline V gene lookup returns CDR1 SGHRS and CDR2 YFSETQ. The length of the CDR3 is 14 residues. CDR3 nucleotide sequence: TGCGCCAGCAGACTCGGGGGACAGGGCTATGGCTACACCTTC. Residues: CASRLGGQGYGYTF.

A single count supports this clone. The chain combines TRBV4-3 with TRBJ2-7, with TRBD1 matching 10 bases. Germline V CDR1 and CDR2: LGHNA, YSLEER. J gave up 2 bases and V 4 bases, and 2 bases lay outside the gene matches. The CDR3 runs to 14 residues. The CDR3 coding sequence is TGCGCCAGCAGCCCGGACAGGGGGACCTACGAGCAGTACTTC. It translates to CASSPDRGTYEQYF.

The chain employs TRBV10-3 and TRBJ2-3, with 9 bases lining up with TRBD2. The CDR3 runs 14 residues. Losses at the gene ends were 10 bases for V and 3 bases for J; bases not matched to a gene: 8. Germline-derived CDR1 and CDR2 are ENHRY and SYGVKD. CDR3 sequence reads: CASGGGLGTDTQYF. The CDR3 DNA reads TGTGCCAGCGGGGGGGGTCTCGGAACAGATACGCAGTATTTT.

This rearrangement joins TRBV28 to TRBJ2-2; TRBD1 matches at 11 bases. The V and J ends lost 9 bases and 5 bases, in that order; junction bases with no gene match: 5. Germline values: CDR1 MDHEN, CDR2 SYDVKM. The CDR3 contains 14 residues. CDR3 amino acids: CASIGTGGTGELFF. The CDR3, as DNA: TGTGCCAGTATCGGGACAGGGGGGACCGGGGAGCTGTTTTTT.

The chain combines TRBV6-5 with TRBJ1-1; maybe TRBD1 (6 bases). Per the germline V gene, CDR1 is MNHEY and CDR2 is SVGAGI. V lost 6 bases and J 1 base, leaving 9 bases between the germline ends. This CDR3 region has 13 residues. The CDR3 DNA reads TGTGCCAGCAGAGAGACAGGGAACACTGAAGCTTTCTTT. This sequence encodes CASRETGNTEAFF.

The rearrangement joins TRBV29-1 to TRBJ2-3; 7 bases line up with TRBD1. CDR1 is SQVTM, CDR2 ANQGSEA, per germline. The CDR3 runs 17 residues. V dropped 5 bases and J dropped 0; count of bases not matched to a gene: 14. CDR3 bases: TGCAGCGTTTTTGGGGAATGGACAGGCACTAGCACAGATACGCAGTATTTT. This codes for CSVFGEWTGTSTDTQYF.

The chain is built from TRBV9 and TRBJ1-2; D gene unclear. The CDR3 covers 14 residues. Trimming took off 4 bases at V and 5 bases at J, with 15 bases between the two ends. CDR1 SGDLS and CDR2 YYNGEE come from the germline V gene. In DNA, the CDR3 is TGTGCCAGCAGCCCCCCCGGGCCACCTTATGGCTACACCTTC. The encoded protein is CASSPPGPPYGYTF.

The chain carries TRBV2 and TRBJ2-1; 11 nucleotides agree with TRBD2. The CDR3 contains 15 residues. Germline trimming cut 5 bases from V and 6 bases from J; bases unmatched to any gene: 6. Germline V gene sequence: CDR1 SNHLY, CDR2 FYNNEI. CDR3 bases: TGTGCCAGCAGTACTACTAGCGGGGGCCGCAATGAGCAGTTCTTC. It specifies CASSTTSGGRNEQFF.

The chain combines TRBV7-8 with TRBJ2-1; D remains unclear. Germline loops: CDR1 SGHVS, CDR2 FQNEAQ. The CDR3 loop spans 14 amino acids. The V gene lost 1 base and the J gene lost 8 bases, with 12 bases spanning the gap. CDR3 in DNA: TGTGCCAGCAGCTTAGAGATGGCAATCCATGAGCAGTTCTTC. Translating gives CASSLEMAIHEQFF.

Concerning this clone: Other DNA sequences in the same sample also yield this CDR3. The chain joins TRBV5-1 to TRBJ2-3; D is uncertain. CDR1 and CDR2 (germline): SGHRS, YFSETQ. This CDR3 is built from 14 residues. Trimming cost V 0 bases and J 2 bases, with 7 bases left between them. This CDR3 reads CASSLAGVTDTQYF. CDR3 nucleotides: TGCGCCAGCAGCTTGGCCGGCGTCACAGATACGCAGTATTTT.

This clone was counted only a few times. The chain uses TRBV29-1 and TRBJ1-2; 8 bases map to TRBD1. Germline V gives CDR1 SQVTM, CDR2 ANQGSEA. V dropped 6 bases and J dropped 9; count of bases not matched to a gene: 12. CDR3 size: 13 residues. The CDR3 loop reads CSVSGTGEGRYTF. DNA of the CDR3: TGCAGCGTATCCGGGACAGGAGAGGGGCGCTACACCTTC.

In its sample, this clone was seen many times. V is TRBV5-4 and J is TRBJ1-1; D not certain. V was trimmed by 7 bases and J by 1 base, leaving 17 bases between them. CDR1 is SGHNT, CDR2 YYREEE, per germline (reference sequence). The CDR3 has 15 residues. The CDR3 bases are TGTGCCAGCTGGTCGATGATTCAAAAGAACACTGAAGCTTTCTTT. It specifies CASWSMIQKNTEAFF. Drawing the rest from reference TRBV5-4 and TRBJ1-1, the complete variable domain is ETGVTQSPTHLIKTRGQQVTLRCSSQSGHNTVSWYQQALGQGPQFIFQYYREEENGRGNFPPRFSGLQFPNYSSELNVNALELDDSALYLCASWSMIQKNTEAFFGQGTRLTVV.

The chain has TRBV13 and TRBJ2-5; tentatively, D is TRBD1 or TRBD2 (5 bases each). Trimming cost V 3 bases and J 4 bases, with 6 bases left between them. This CDR3 is 12 amino acids long. CDR1 is PRHDT, CDR2 FYEKMQ, per germline (reference sequence). CDR3 in amino acids: CASSLRGETQYF. CDR3 DNA sequence: TGTGCCAGCAGCTTGAGGGGAGAGACCCAGTACTTC.

The V and J genes are TRBV14 and TRBJ2-7; D may correspond to TRBD1 or TRBD2 (5 bases each). The CDR3 covers 16 residues. Germline CDR1 reads SGHDN; CDR2 reads FVKESK. Trimming stripped 5 bases from V and 2 bases from J, with 19 bases between. The CDR3 DNA sequence: TGTGCCAGCAGCGCCACAGGTAGAGGAGCGGCCTACGAGCAGTACTTC. Encoded protein: CASSATGRGAAYEQYF. Full variable domain (rest looked up from reference TRBV14 and TRBJ2-7): EAGVTQFPSHSVIEKGQTVTLRCDPISGHDNLYWYRRVMGKEIKFLLHFVKESKQDESGMPNNRFLAERTGGTYSTLKVQPAELEDSGVYFCASSATGRGAAYEQYFGPGTRLTVT.

The chain couples TRBV4-2 to TRBJ2-7; tentative D call: TRBD1 (5 bases). This CDR3 has 16 amino acids. The V end lost 1 base, the J end lost 0 bases, and 13 bases lay between the germline ends. Germline V lookup: CDR1 LGHNA, CDR2 YNFKEQ. CDR3 in DNA: TGTGCCAGCAGCCAAGCCACAGACAGTTTCTCCTACGAGCAGTACTTC. Translated: CASSQATDSFSYEQYF.

This clone has just a few counts. In DNA, the CDR3 is TGTGCCAGTAGTCCCCAGGGACTTCGCGCTGAAGCTTTCTTT. Protein product: CASSPQGLRAEAFF. The V call is TRBV19, the J call TRBJ1-1; D may be TRBD1 (5 bases). The CDR3 extends over 14 amino acids. CDR1 is LNHDA and CDR2 is SQIVND in the germline V gene (reference sequence). Trimming removed 5 bases from V and 6 bases from J, with 16 bases in between.